The 7 T cell receptor beta chains in this list originate from one sample, sequenced in a study of brain T cells in children with intractable seizures. Time point of the sample: blood from clinic visit 5 months post-surgery; TSC patient then seizure free. Repertoires were generated with immunoSEQ multiplex PCR, while TCRdb's copy carries only in-frame clones and drops some. In the table there are around 340,000 clones, 93% of which are singletons. The input for sequencing was peripheral blood, taken approximately 5 months after surgery. These TCRs come from a boy less than two years old with tuberous sclerosis and intractable seizures.

This chain links TRBV30 with TRBJ1-5; D possibly corresponds to TRBD1 (5 bases). The V gene's germline CDR1 is GTSNPN and CDR2 SVGIG (reference sequence). Trimming left V 0 bases short and J 7 bases short, with 10 bases between. CDR3 length equals 13 residues. The CDR3 spells CAWSVGDGQPQHF. The CDR3 DNA reads TGTGCCTGGAGTGTGGGGGACGGCCAGCCCCAGCATTTT.

The chain couples TRBV24-1 to TRBJ1-2, with D unresolved. V lost 10 bases to trimming and J lost 3 bases, with 20 bases between them. The CDR3 is 15 amino acids. Per the germline V gene, CDR1 is KGHDR and CDR2 is SFDVKD. As DNA, the CDR3 is TGTGCCACTGGGCTGGTATTAGGCAGAGACTATGGCTACACCTTC. It codes for CATGLVLGRDYGYTF.

This clone was observed once. This sequence joins TRBV24-1 and TRBJ2-5; TRBD2 agrees at 13 bases. The trim removed 4 bases at V and 2 bases at J, leaving 6 bases unmatched. The CDR3 runs 17 residues. Germline V gene lookup returns CDR1 KGHDR and CDR2 SFDVKD. CDR3 region: CATSDQGLAGVQETQYF. CDR3 nucleotide sequence: TGTGCCACCAGTGACCAAGGACTAGCGGGAGTGCAAGAGACCCAGTACTTC.

The CDR3 DNA reads as TGCAGTGCTAGTCCCCAGGCGGTCGTGGTGAACACTGAAGCTTTCTTT. It specifies CSASPQAVVVNTEAFF. The chain employs TRBV20-1 and TRBJ1-1; D is unresolved. Between the trimmed V and J ends, which lost 3 bases and 0 bases, there was a span of 17 bases. The CDR3 runs to 16 residues. The germline CDR1 and CDR2 sequences are DFQATT and SNEGSKA (reference sequence).

In its sample, this clone was seen once. The chain recombines TRBV28 with TRBJ2-7; D may be TRBD1 (5 bases). The CDR3 has 17 amino acids. V was cut by 4 bases and J by 0 bases, with 19 bases left in between. Per the germline V gene, CDR1 is MDHEN and CDR2 is SYDVKM. CDR3 DNA: TGTGCCAGCAGTTATGGCCGTTATACCGACAGCTCCTACGAGCAGTACTTC. This codes for CASSYGRYTDSSYEQYF.

The CDR3 loop reads CSGTDMNTEAFF. Written as DNA, the CDR3 is TGCAGCGGAACAGACATGAACACTGAAGCTTTCTTT. The chain recombines TRBV29-1 with TRBJ1-1; D gene ambiguous. CDR1 is SQVTM, CDR2 ANQGSEA, per germline. Between the trimmed V and J ends, which lost 7 bases and 0 bases, there was a span of 9 bases. The CDR3 spans 12 residues.

V usage is TRBV15 and J usage is TRBJ1-1; 9 bases line up with TRBD1. The J segment lost 4 bases and the V segment lost 4 bases, leaving 10 bases of the junction unmatched. This CDR3 spans 16 amino acids. The germline V gene has CDR1 LNHNV and CDR2 YYDKDF (reference sequence). CDR3 protein: CATSKRDRAFGTEAFF. The CDR3 nucleotides read TGTGCCACCAGCAAAAGGGACAGGGCGTTCGGCACTGAAGCTTTCTTT.